This T cell receptor (beta chain) was captured in a study of T cells expressing NK-cell markers (dated by TCRdb to the early 2020s). Regarding the complete study: In sorted CD3+CD56+NKG2C+, CD3+CD56+NKG2C- and CD3+CD56-NKG2C+ T-cell subsets from several donors, TCR beta-chain repertoires were profiled. Sequencing of the libraries produced 2 x 150 bp reads on Illumina HiSeq 2000/2500, MiSeq or NextSeq. Of the eight sequenced donors, seven were found to be HCMV-seropositive and one was found to be HCMV-seronegative. Randomly selected healthy volunteers, three men and five women, were used as the eight sequenced donors. Results the study describes overall, beyond this receptor: For several donors, the dominant CD3+CD56+NKG2C+ clonotypes were among the top 10 CD8+ clonotypes and accounted for about 1.0-8% of CD8+ T cells. Those dominant clonotypes were again the most abundant among CD3+CD56-NKG2C+ cells in a few donors, at roughly 25-60.1%. Whether the expanded NKG2C-expressing T cell clones were specific for HCMV antigens remained unclear.

Sequencing used an Illumina HiSeq 2000. The TCR beta cDNA libraries were made using 5'RACE template switching, a step that added both a universal primer site and unique molecular identifiers. Synthesis of cDNA was primed from the TCR beta constant segment and was followed by two consecutive PCR amplification steps. The authors' analysis ran thus. MIGEC was used to demultiplex reads and group the reads by UMI, and MiTCR was used to assemble and quantify clonotypes. To exclude erroneous sequences, only TCR cDNA sequences supported by at least two reads were retained. Downstream repertoire analysis used the tcR package, and clonotypes were matched across fractions by CDR3 nucleotide sequence plus V segment. VDJmatch was used to annotate antigen specificity against VDJdb, with one amino acid substitution allowed in CDR3. TCRdb reprocessed the raw reads; every CDR3 protein sequence is a single record, and DNA is not supplied. V and J calls and clone size were set by TCRdb, not the authors. The sample table records about 540,000 distinct CDR3 sequences. The biggest ten clones account for approximately 3.6% of the sample.

To determine HCMV serostatus, a commercial ELISA kit was used to detect HCMV-specific IgG in serum. Ficoll density gradient centrifugation was used to isolate peripheral blood mononuclear cells from blood. To note about this clonotype: This receptor's antigen is unknown.

CDR1 and CDR2 are read off the germline V gene as MNHEY and SVGEGT. The CDR3 has 16 amino acids, counting the end cysteine and phenylalanine. Only the protein is on record. The receptor's source is a man between 18 and 35 years old in good health. Donor details come from another sample of the same person, matched by shared clones. The chain is made from TRBV6-2 or TRBV6-3 and TRBJ2-7; absent DNA, TCRdb's TRBD2 call cannot be checked. Sequencing input: blood T cells: a sorted CD56 or NKG2C T cell subset, CD4+ or CD8+ T cells, or bulk PBMC T cells (not recorded which). Here the CDR3 is given as CASSYSSSGPSYEQYF.